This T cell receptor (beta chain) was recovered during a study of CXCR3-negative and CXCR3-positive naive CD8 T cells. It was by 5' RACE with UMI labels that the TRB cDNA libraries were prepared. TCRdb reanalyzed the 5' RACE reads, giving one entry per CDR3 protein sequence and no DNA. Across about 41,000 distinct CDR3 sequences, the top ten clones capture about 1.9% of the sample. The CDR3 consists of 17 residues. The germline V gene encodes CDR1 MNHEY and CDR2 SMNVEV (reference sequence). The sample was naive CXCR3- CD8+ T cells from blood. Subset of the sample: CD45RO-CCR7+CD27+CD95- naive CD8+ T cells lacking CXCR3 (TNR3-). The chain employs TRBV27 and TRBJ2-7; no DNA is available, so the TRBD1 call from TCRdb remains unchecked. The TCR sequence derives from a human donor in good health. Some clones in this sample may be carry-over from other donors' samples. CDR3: CASTKGGAGLTFYEQYF.